This TCR beta chain was recovered during a study of graft-versus-host responses after intestinal transplantation. Using immunoSEQ multiplex PCR, the repertoire was profiled, and TCRdb retains in-frame clones only, with some absent. Of over 100,000 clones in the sample, about 92% were seen once. Concerning this clone: What it binds is not known. This same CDR3 is encoded by further DNA sequences in the sample.

The CDR3 has 11 amino acids. V lost 4 bases, J lost 0 bases, and 4 bases lay in between. The germline V gene has CDR1 SQVTM and CDR2 ANQGSEA. This TCR was recovered from a human donor who was the organ donor for an intestinal transplant. The chain has TRBV29-1 and TRBJ2-7; no reliable D call. The sequencing here drew on unstimulated CD8+ T cells sorted from spleen or lymph node cells, taken before transplant. CDR3 protein: CSVADSYEQYF. The DNA of the CDR3 is TGCAGCGTTGCGGACTCCTACGAGCAGTACTTC.